Listed below are T cell receptor beta chains from one sample, sequenced in a study of early T cells in non-severe SARS-CoV-2 infection. TCRdb redid the calling of the 5' RACE reads with MiXCR, one entry per CDR3 protein. Of around 44,000 distinct CDR3 sequences detected, about 6.5% appear once; the ten largest clones hold around 21%. Here the sequenced sample was whole blood, taken at baseline. The receptors were gathered from an adult who was a healthcare worker with PCR-confirmed SARS-CoV-2 infection or an uninfected control (not recorded which). The CDR3 runs from the conserved cysteine through the conserved F or W. Each record gives: V gene, D gene, J gene, clone size, CDR3 DNA, CDR3 protein. The D gene is left open where the match is weak. Some rows have no size entry. The others give once, few or many, or a class for an expanded clone.

TRBV4-2	.	TRBJ2-5	many	TGTGCCAGCAGCCAAGGGCAACGCGCAGAGACCCAGTACTTC	CASSQGQRAETQYF
TRBV28	.	TRBJ2-6	few	TGTGCCAGCAGTATATGGGCAGGGTCTGGGGCCAACGTCCTGACTTTC	CASSIWAGSGANVLTF
TRBV18	.	TRBJ2-7	few	TGTGCCAGCTCACCACCGGGACTCTTCTACGAGCAGTACTTC	CASSPPGLFYEQYF
TRBV28	.	TRBJ1-6	few	TGTGCCAGCAGTTTATATGGGTTGGGTTCACCCCTCCACTTT	CASSLYGLGSPLHF
TRBV28	.	TRBJ2-7	.	TGTGCCAGCAGTTTAATCCCAAGCCGATCACCCTACGAGCAGTACTTC	CASSLIPSRSPYEQYF
TRBV7-2	.	TRBJ2-7	few	TGTGCCAGCAGCGTATCAAGGGGCGAGCAGTACTTC	CASSVSRGEQYF
TRBV29-1	TRBD2	TRBJ2-3	.	TGCAGCGTCGGGGTAGCGGGCCCCACAGATACGCAGTATTTT	CSVGVAGPTDTQYF
TRBV6-5	TRBD1	TRBJ2-7	few	TGTGCCAGCAGAGGACAGGGGGGAGGCTGGGGGGAGCAGTACTTC	CASRGQGGGWGEQYF
TRBV28	.	TRBJ2-5	many	TGTGCCAGCAGTTTAGGTCAGCCAGAGACCCAGTACTTC	CASSLGQPETQYF
TRBV5-1	.	TRBJ2-7	many	TGCGCCAGCAGCCCGGACGGGGGAAAGGGGCAGTACTTC	CASSPDGGKGQYF
TRBV5-6	TRBD2	TRBJ2-7	few	TGTGCCAGCAGCGGCCGGGACTACGGGAGAGATGAGCAGTACTTC	CASSGRDYGRDEQYF
TRBV20-1	TRBD2	TRBJ2-1	medium-sized	TGCAGTGCCAGGGGACTAGCGGGATACAATGAGCAGTTCTTC	CSARGLAGYNEQFF
TRBV6-1	.	TRBJ2-7	many	TGTGCCAGCAGTGTGGCAGGGACCGAGCAGTACTTC	CASSVAGTEQYF
TRBV20-1	TRBD2	TRBJ2-1	few	TGCAGTGCACCCGGGACTAGCGCCTACAATGAGCAGTTCTTC	CSAPGTSAYNEQFF
TRBV6-6	TRBD1	TRBJ1-1	.	TGTGCCAGCAGAGAAGGGACAGGTTCTGAAGCTTTCTTT	CASREGTGSEAFF
TRBV30	.	TRBJ2-1	many	TGTGCCTGGATGGGGGGCCCCTACAATGAGCAGTTCTTC	CAWMGGPYNEQFF
TRBV4-3	TRBD1	TRBJ1-2	many	TGCGCCAGCAGCCAAGATTGGACAGGGAATGGCTACACCTTC	CASSQDWTGNGYTF
TRBV3-1	.	TRBJ1-4	many	TGTGCCAGCAGCCCGCAGGGCGCAACTAATGAAAAACTGTTTTTT	CASSPQGATNEKLFF
TRBV7-9	TRBD1	TRBJ2-7	few	TGTGCCAGCAGCATCCTTATCGACAGGGGAGGACACAGAGCTCATCGCTCCTACGAGCAGTACTTC	CASSILIDRGGHRAHRSYEQYF
TRBV5-1	TRBD2	TRBJ2-5	many	TGCGCCAGCAGCCCCACTAGCGGGAGTGAAGAGACCCAGTACTTC	CASSPTSGSEETQYF
TRBV18	.	TRBJ1-1	few	TGTGCCAGCTCACCTTCAAACGGGAACACTGAAGCTTTCTTT	CASSPSNGNTEAFF
TRBV4-3	TRBD1	TRBJ1-1	many	TGCGCCACCGGAGACAGGGACGGACTTGAAGCTTTCTTT	CATGDRDGLEAFF
TRBV5-1	.	TRBJ1-2	few	TGCGCCAGCAGCTTGGAAGGGAGACAGGAGAACTATGGCTACACCTTC	CASSLEGRQENYGYTF
TRBV15	.	TRBJ2-1	.	TGTACCACCAGCAGGAGGACCTCGGGGGATGAGCAGTTCTTC	CTTSRRTSGDEQFF
TRBV6-2/TRBV6-3	.	TRBJ2-1	.	TGTGCCAGCAGTTACCTCCCCGAACCTTACAATGAGCAGTTCTTC	CASSYLPEPYNEQFF
TRBV7-2	.	TRBJ1-3	many	TGTGCCAGCAGCTTTCGTACAGGTTTCACTGGAAACACCATATATTTT	CASSFRTGFTGNTIYF
TRBV9	.	TRBJ2-2	few	TGTGCCAGCAGCGCCTTGGGGCAGAACACCGGGGAGCTGTTTTTT	CASSALGQNTGELFF
TRBV5-1	TRBD2	TRBJ2-7	few	TGCGCCAGCAGCGACGGGACTAGCTTCTCCTACGAGCAGTACTTC	CASSDGTSFSYEQYF
TRBV7-6	TRBD2	TRBJ2-3	many	TGTGCCAGCGTACTACGAGCGGGGGGCACAGATACGCAGTATTTT	CASVLRAGGTDTQYF
TRBV20-1	TRBD1	TRBJ2-1	few	TGCAGTGCTAGAGGTCCCACTCGACAGGGGCAGCAGTTCTTC	CSARGPTRQGQQFF
TRBV7-9	.	TRBJ2-2	many	TGTGCCAGCAGTCCCCGGACGGACTACACCGGGGAGCTGTTTTTT	CASSPRTDYTGELFF
TRBV30	.	TRBJ1-3	many	TGTGCCTGGACCCACTCTGGAAACACCATATATTTT	CAWTHSGNTIYF